This paragraph reports one T cell receptor (beta chain). These data originate in a study of T cell changes during pregnancy in multiple sclerosis. Here immunoSEQ multiplex PCR was the method, and the copy in TCRdb shows in-frame clones only, minus some. This sample has fewer than 150,000 clones; about 95% occur once, and the top ten carry around 0.4%. The length of the CDR3 is 13 residues. Trimming removed 5 bases from V and 4 bases from J, with 14 bases in between. The germline V gene encodes CDR1 SQVTM and CDR2 ANQGSEA. The source was peripheral blood, collected after pregnancy. This chain connects TRBV29-1 to TRBJ1-1, with D possibly being TRBD1 (6 bases). The clonotype comes from a female donor with multiple sclerosis, enrolled in a pregnancy study. Written as DNA, the CDR3 is TGCAGCGTTCGTTGGGGGCAGGGCACTGAAGCTTTCTTT. Amino acids: CSVRWGQGTEAFF.